The entry that follows covers one TCR beta chain sequence. Its antigen is unknown. The sample is drawn from a study of cytomegalovirus exposure and HLA in healthy donors. 13 Jbeta primers and 60 Vbeta primers were used for the PCR. Original processing methods: A later analysis counted about 80 million unique TCR beta chains, some 11 million shared. Using immunoSEQ multiplex PCR, the repertoire was profiled, and TCRdb retains in-frame clones only, with some absent. That table supplies the V and J calls and clone size; D and trimming were determined from the DNA. The table records about 160,000 clones, around 78% of them present only once. Study findings and constraints: Cytomegalovirus association was assigned to about 150 TCR beta chains.

The CDR3 has 16 residues. Germline values: CDR1 GTSNPN, CDR2 SVGIG (reference sequence). V lost 0 bases to trimming and J lost 0 bases, with 14 bases between them. Specimen: PBMCs. V is TRBV30 and J is TRBJ1-1; the D is unclear. The sequence was collected from a woman in her thirties or forties in good health and CMV-seronegative. In DNA, the CDR3 is TGTGCCTGGAGTGTTTGGGCAGGCGATATGAACACTGAAGCTTTCTTT. This codes for CAWSVWAGDMNTEAFF.